The present TCR beta chain was sequenced within a study of CD8 T cells in Susac syndrome (dated by TCRdb to 2018 to 2020). With respect to the entire study: The study used repertoire sequencing to test whether antigen drove CD8+ T cell activation and differentiation in Susac syndrome. CD8+ T cell repertoire clonality was compared between some 12 healthy donors, approximately 14 Susac syndrome patients and approximately 16 multiple sclerosis patients. Broad study findings and their caveats: The study acknowledged that relatively few individuals were included in the TCR sequencing and HLA analysis.

RNA was extracted with the RNeasy kit and about 0.5 to 1 ug was reverse transcribed using random hexamers. The immunoSEQ multiplex PCR assay, covering 54 Vbeta and 13 Jbeta segments, was used to amplify TCR beta CDR3 regions. To correct PCR amplification bias, a synthetic template baseline was used for both primer optimization and computational correction. In the paper's pipeline: Reads were annotated to V, D and J genes per IMGT and analyzed with immunoSEQ Analyzer, keeping only productive sequences. Clonality was calculated as one minus the Shannon entropy normalized by log2 of the number of productive unique sequences. Public and private clones were assessed among the 100 most prevalent clones of each patient and control. A clone was defined as Susac-specific if it was absent from the healthy and MS cohorts, from roughly 1,000 published viral clones and from other ImmuneACCESS disease sequences. The public reads were reanalyzed by TCRdb: fastp trimming at Q25, MiXCR alignment, in-frame beta chains only. Entries are consolidated by CDR3 protein sequence, retaining the most common genes and DNA. TCRdb's processing, not the authors', yielded these V and J calls. The sample records about 290,000 distinct CDR3 sequences, approximately 90% of which are singletons. Clones ranked in the top ten supply more than 0.15% of the sample.

Measured from the cysteine to the phenylalanine, the CDR3 is 16 residues long. Kept here is only the CDR3 DNA, which spans 48 bases and is read in frame from base 1. Between the V and J ends, shortened by 7 bases and 4 bases respectively, the junction contains 20 bases. The germline V gene (reference sequence) provides CDR1 LNHDA and CDR2 SQIVND. Peripheral blood CD8+ and CD4+ T cells from healthy donors, Susac syndrome patients and multiple sclerosis patients were profiled by high-throughput TCR beta sequencing. The multiple sclerosis controls were treatment-naive patients whose relapsing-remitting disease, either stable or active, fulfilled the revised McDonald criteria. Bulk CD8+ and CD4+ T cells were purified by magnetic negative isolation, whereas CD8+ TEMRA cells were enriched by FACS. Blood was drawn into EDTA tubes, processed within 24 hours, and PBMCs were isolated by density gradient centrifugation. PBMCs intended for TCR sequencing were cryopreserved in liquid nitrogen and were subsequently thawed in a 37 degrees C water bath. The sorted or isolated CD4+, CD8+ and CD8+ TEMRA cells reached a purity of at least 90%.

In the case of this clonotype: Its recognized antigen is unknown. No base quality values were provided; no much bigger clone lies one nucleotide off.

Here the chain combines TRBV19 and TRBJ2-1; the D gene is perhaps TRBD2, on 6 matching bases. The receptor was derived from a human donor with multiple sclerosis. The sequenced material came from CD8+ T cells from PBMCs. The nucleotides are TGTGCCAGTATAGGCCCCCTCAGCGGGCCTTACAATGAGCAGTTCTTC. Translated, it gives CASIGPLSGPYNEQFF.